This TCR beta chain was sequenced in a study of blood T cell repertoires in COVID-19 (TCRdb year 2020). About the study as a whole: The collaborator samples originated in the United States, Italy and Spain and spanned the acute and convalescent phases of COVID-19. The prospective study material was composed of cDNA or gDNA derived from T cells, B-cell-depleted T cells, or PBMCs. Subjects who had been exposed to COVID-19, were actively infected with it, or had recovered from it provided the deeply sampled blood TCRbeta repertoires that made up the dataset. A freely available public database, intended as a resource for researchers studying the immune response to SARS-CoV-2, is where the repertoires were released. The samples were drawn from two sources: the first 160 participants of the ongoing ImmuneRACE study, and 1,000 to 1,500 subjects contributed by 6 global collaborators. A de-identified subject ID, COVID-19 status, age in years and sex were almost always included in the sample metadata. Where HLA class I and class II types were available, the types were taken from metadata supplied by the sample provider, not from assay-based typing.

What the study reported, not specific to this receptor: Clinical and demographic metadata were provided uncurated, with the amount varying by source and participant.

V is reduced by 2 bases and J by 8 bases, leaving a spacing of 9 bases between them. The CDR3 covers 12 residues, taking in both the cysteine and the phenylalanine. Only CDR3 DNA is held: 36 bases, read in frame from base 1. Looking up the germline V gene yields CDR1 MDHEN and CDR2 SYDVKM. This clone was found a few times. Its recognized antigen is unknown. No clone much larger than this one lies a single base away; base qualities are absent. Whole blood was collected in K2EDTA tubes by collaborating institutions according to the institutions' own protocols. For TCRbeta analysis, collaborators shipped samples in one of three forms: frozen whole blood, isolated PBMCs, or DNA extracted from either of those sample types. TCRbeta CDR3 regions were amplified from genomic DNA using the immunoSEQ Assay, a bias-controlled multiplex PCR. Turning to the authors' computational methods: The number of nucleated cells in each sample was estimated by amplification of reference gene primers within the assay. To quantify the absolute abundance of each unique TCRbeta CDR3 rearrangement, sequence reads were collapsed and filtered. For each sample, productive Simpson clonality was calculated as the square root of Simpson's diversity index over productive rearrangements. The table was pulled from immuneACCESS by TCRdb, which kept in-frame rearrangements only. Such tables lose some clones; where checked, under half of the loss comes from unresolved V genes, and the rest has no known cause. V and J calls and clone size come straight from that table; D and trimming were deduced from the DNA. The sample has hundreds of thousands of clones on record, roughly 85% of them singletons. About 3% of the sample rests with the top ten.

The TCR comes from a man in his late teens or twenties with active or convalescent COVID-19. The chain employs TRBV28 and TRBJ1-2; the D gene cannot be resolved reliably. Sample: peripheral blood. CDR3 region: CASSLMEDGYTF. Read as DNA, the sequence is TGTGCCAGCAGTTTAATGGAGGACGGCTACACCTTC.